The clone carrying this T cell receptor (beta chain) has ten or more counts. The target antigen is unknown. The data were taken from a study of Graves' ophthalmopathy and Graves' hyperthyroidism. The study's findings and limits: Predictions made by the model for ophthalmopathy progression reached 70.59% sensitivity and around 72% specificity.

The hyperthyroidism patients had a new diagnosis of under 2 months' duration and were aged 18 to 65. Certain patients, namely those with other autoimmune diseases, uncontrolled infections, pregnancy or lactation, were excluded. Transcripts of RNA were the source for amplifying TCR beta CDR3 regions. HTBI-primed RT-PCR formed the first round, and a multiplex PCR formed the second. TCRdb fed the multiplex PCR reads into MiXCR, producing one record per CDR3 protein. The sample yields 350,000 to 400,000 distinct CDR3 sequences, approximately 15% seen once. The sequence was obtained from a woman aged 18-29 years with stable Graves' hyperthyroidism. Sequenced sample: peripheral blood.

CDR3 bases: TGTGCCAGCAGTTATGCTTTAAACCCGGGACAGGGGATTGCCTACGAGCAGTACTTC. This codes for CASSYALNPGQGIAYEQYF. This chain uses TRBV6-5 with TRBJ2-7; 10 positions agree with TRBD1. CDR3 length equals 19 residues. After removal of 3 bases from V and 2 bases from J, the junction contained 16 bases not matched to a gene. Germline CDR1 is MNHEY and CDR2 is SVGAGI.